This T cell receptor (beta chain) was documented in a study of T cells after yellow fever vaccination. Study results and caveats: Abundant clonotypes (contaminants from the bulk population) could be present in FACS-sorted repertoires.

V was clipped by 2 bases and J by 0 bases, with 5 bases between them. The CDR3 is 14 residues long. CDR1 and CDR2 (germline): MNHEY, SMNVEV (reference sequence). TCRdb analysed the 5' RACE reads with MiXCR anew, one entry per CDR3 protein. Of about 57,000 distinct CDR3 sequences in the sample, approximately 7.4% were seen once. This clonotype has a count of ten or more. Its antigen is undetermined. The sequencing used CD8+ T cells sorted from PBMCs, collected 15 days after the yellow fever booster vaccination. This sequence was found in a man younger than 45 who received the YFV17D yellow fever vaccine. The chain uses TRBV27 and TRBJ1-5; D is uncertain. This CDR3 is CASSLRASNQPQHF. Here the CDR3 DNA reads TGTGCCAGCAGTTTAAGAGCTAGCAATCAGCCCCAGCATTTT.